Listed here is a single T cell receptor (beta chain). The target of this receptor is not known. Base quality data are lacking; no much larger clone is found one base away. The sample belongs to a study of blood T cell repertoires in COVID-19 (dated by TCRdb to 2019 to 2021). In the study overall: Samples covering the acute and convalescent phases of COVID-19 were provided by collaborators in the United States, Italy and Spain. The material from the prospective study consisted of cDNA or gDNA derived from T cells, B-cell-depleted T cells, or PBMCs. The dataset comprised deeply sampled blood TCRbeta repertoires from subjects exposed to, actively infected with, or recovered from COVID-19. A freely available public database, intended as a resource for researchers studying the immune response to SARS-CoV-2, is where the repertoires were released. Samples came from the ongoing ImmuneRACE study (first 160 participants) plus 1,254 subjects from 6 global collaborators. A de-identified subject ID, COVID-19 status, age in years and sex were almost always included in the sample metadata. HLA class I and class II types, where available, came from metadata supplied by the sample provider rather than from assay-based typing.

What the research found in general, with its limitations: The quantity of clinical and demographic metadata differed by source and by participant and was supplied without curation.

According to the germline V gene, CDR1 reads MNHEY and CDR2 reads SVGEGT. V and J lose 2 bases and 4 bases, and a span of 5 bases separates them. From the cysteine up to the phenylalanine, the CDR3 has a length of 12 residues. Left in the record is the CDR3 DNA by itself, 36 bases read in frame from the first base. Collaborating institutions collected whole blood in K2EDTA tubes following their own protocols. For TCRbeta analysis, collaborators shipped samples as frozen whole blood, isolated PBMCs, or DNA extracted from either of those sample types. TCRbeta CDR3 regions were amplified from genomic DNA using the immunoSEQ Assay, a bias-controlled multiplex PCR. In the original analysis: Nucleated cell counts per sample were estimated from amplification of reference gene primers within the assay. To quantify the absolute abundance of each unique TCRbeta CDR3 rearrangement, sequence reads were collapsed and filtered. For each sample, productive Simpson clonality was calculated as the square root of Simpson's diversity index across productive rearrangements. What TCRdb holds here is the immuneACCESS table cut down to in-frame rearrangements. Part of the clones is not present; checked against another copy, under half of the missing clones reflect an unresolved V gene, and the others are unexplained. The D gene and trimming were derived from the DNA, and the V and J assignments and clone size from that table. Here the sample has fewer than 200,000 clones; 90% occur a single time. The ten largest clones add up to around 0.5% of the sample.

The sequence was collected from a man between 45 and 60 years old with acute or convalescent COVID-19. This sequence uses TRBV6-2 or TRBV6-3 and TRBJ1-2; no D gene is confidently identified. The specimen was peripheral blood. The base sequence is TGTGCCAGCAGTTACAGGAGCTATGGCTACACCTTC. This codes for CASSYRSYGYTF.